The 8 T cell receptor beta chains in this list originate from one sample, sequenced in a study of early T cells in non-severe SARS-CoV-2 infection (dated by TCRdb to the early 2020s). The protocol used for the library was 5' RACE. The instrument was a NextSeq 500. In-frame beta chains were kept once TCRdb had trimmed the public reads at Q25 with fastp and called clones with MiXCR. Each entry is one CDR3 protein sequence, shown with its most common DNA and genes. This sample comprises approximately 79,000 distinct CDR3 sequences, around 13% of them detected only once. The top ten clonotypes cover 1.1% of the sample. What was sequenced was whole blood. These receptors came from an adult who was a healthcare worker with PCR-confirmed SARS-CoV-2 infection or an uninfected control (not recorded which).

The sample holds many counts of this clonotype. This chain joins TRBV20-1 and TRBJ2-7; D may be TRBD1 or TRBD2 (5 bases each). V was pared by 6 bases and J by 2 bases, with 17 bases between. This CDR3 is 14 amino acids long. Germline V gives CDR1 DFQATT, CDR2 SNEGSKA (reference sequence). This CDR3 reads CSALPGAGTYEQYF. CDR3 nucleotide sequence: TGCAGTGCCCTTCCCGGGGCAGGGACCTACGAGCAGTACTTC.

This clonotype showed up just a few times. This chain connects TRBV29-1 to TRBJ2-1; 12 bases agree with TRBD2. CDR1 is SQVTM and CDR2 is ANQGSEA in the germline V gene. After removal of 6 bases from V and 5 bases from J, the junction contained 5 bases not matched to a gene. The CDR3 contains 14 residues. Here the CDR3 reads CSVRTSGVDNEQFF. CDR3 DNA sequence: TGCAGCGTACGGACTAGCGGGGTTGACAATGAGCAGTTCTTC.

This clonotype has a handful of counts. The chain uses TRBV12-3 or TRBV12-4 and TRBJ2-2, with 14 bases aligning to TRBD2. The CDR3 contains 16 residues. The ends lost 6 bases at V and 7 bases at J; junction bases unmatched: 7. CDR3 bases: TGTGCCAGCAGGGGGACTAGCGGGAGCTTTGGCGGGGAGCTGTTTTTT. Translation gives CASRGTSGSFGGELFF.

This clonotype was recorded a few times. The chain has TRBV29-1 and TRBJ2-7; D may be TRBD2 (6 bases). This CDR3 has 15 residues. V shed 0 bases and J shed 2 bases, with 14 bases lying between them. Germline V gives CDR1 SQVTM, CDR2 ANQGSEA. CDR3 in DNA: TGCAGCGTTGAAGACCGGCGCGGGATTGCCTACGAGCAGTACTTC. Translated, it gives CSVEDRRGIAYEQYF.

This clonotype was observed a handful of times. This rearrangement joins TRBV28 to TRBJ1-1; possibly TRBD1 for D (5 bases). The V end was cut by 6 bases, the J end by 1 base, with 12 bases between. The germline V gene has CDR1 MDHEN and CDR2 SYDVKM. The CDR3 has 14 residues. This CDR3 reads CASRQQATNTEAFF. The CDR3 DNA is TGTGCCAGCAGACAACAGGCGACGAACACTGAAGCTTTCTTT.

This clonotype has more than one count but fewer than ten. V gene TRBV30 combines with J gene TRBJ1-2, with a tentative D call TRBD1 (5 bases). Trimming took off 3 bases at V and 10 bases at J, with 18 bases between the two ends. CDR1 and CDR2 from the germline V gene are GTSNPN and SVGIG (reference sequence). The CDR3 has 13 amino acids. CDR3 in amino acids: CAWSLGGRVDYTF. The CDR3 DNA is TGTGCCTGGAGCTTGGGGGGAAGAGTCGACTACACCTTC.

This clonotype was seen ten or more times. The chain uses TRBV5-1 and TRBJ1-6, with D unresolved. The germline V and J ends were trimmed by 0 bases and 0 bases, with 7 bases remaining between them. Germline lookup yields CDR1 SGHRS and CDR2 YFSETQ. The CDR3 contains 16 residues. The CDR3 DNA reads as TGCGCCAGCAGCTTGGGAGGCAGCTCCTATAATTCACCCCTCCACTTT. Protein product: CASSLGGSSYNSPLHF.

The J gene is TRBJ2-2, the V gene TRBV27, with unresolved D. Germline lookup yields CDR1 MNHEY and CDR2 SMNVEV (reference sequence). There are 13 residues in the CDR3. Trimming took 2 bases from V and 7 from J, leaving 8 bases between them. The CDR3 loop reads CASSLQLSGELFF. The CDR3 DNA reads TGTGCCAGCAGTTTACAGCTGAGCGGGGAGCTGTTTTTT.